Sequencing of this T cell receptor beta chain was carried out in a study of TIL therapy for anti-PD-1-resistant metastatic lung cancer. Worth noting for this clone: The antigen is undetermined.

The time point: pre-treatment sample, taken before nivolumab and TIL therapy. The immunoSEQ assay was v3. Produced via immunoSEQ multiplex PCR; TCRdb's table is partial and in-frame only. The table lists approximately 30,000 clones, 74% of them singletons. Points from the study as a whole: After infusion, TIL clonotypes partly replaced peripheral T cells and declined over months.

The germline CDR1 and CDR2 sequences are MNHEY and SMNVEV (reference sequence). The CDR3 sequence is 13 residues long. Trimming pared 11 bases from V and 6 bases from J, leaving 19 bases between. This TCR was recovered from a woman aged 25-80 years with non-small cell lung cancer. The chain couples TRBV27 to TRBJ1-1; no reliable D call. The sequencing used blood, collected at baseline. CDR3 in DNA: TGTGCCCGTTTAAGTGGGGATGGCCCTGAAGCTTTCTTT. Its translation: CARLSGDGPEAFF.